The 14 T cell receptor beta chains reported below all come from one sample, sequenced in a study of blood T cell repertoires in COVID-19. The method was immunoSEQ multiplex PCR; TCRdb's version includes in-frame clones alone and lacks a portion of them. The table lists hundreds of thousands of clones, approximately 90% of them singletons, with roughly 0.69% in the top ten. The sample comprised peripheral blood. The receptors come from a man aged 40-55 years with acute or convalescent COVID-19.

On this clone: The DNA is omitted, as the CDR3 cannot be located on it reliably, and the CDR3 follows TCRdb's listing. The chain employs TRBV29-1 and TRBJ2-7; the table gives TRBD1 as D, unverified against the DNA. The CDR3 comprises 13 residues, both ends counted. Germline loops: CDR1 SQVTM, CDR2 ANQGSEA. Here the CDR3 reads CNLDVGQGARAYF.

This clone was counted between two and nine times. The chain links TRBV29-1 to TRBJ2-3; 16 bases fit TRBD2. Trimming removed 7 bases from V and 4 bases from J; junction bases left unmatched: 2. The length of the CDR3 is 14 residues. The germline CDR1 and CDR2 sequences are SQVTM and ANQGSEA. The CDR3 reads CSAGTSGGADTQYF. The CDR3 DNA follows: TGCAGCGCCGGGACTAGCGGGGGGGCAGATACGCAGTATTTT.

The chain combines TRBV6-5 with TRBJ2-2, with 9 bases that match TRBD1. V dropped 9 bases and J dropped 5; count of bases not matched to a gene: 1. The CDR3 is 12 residues long. Germline V lookup: CDR1 MNHEY, CDR2 SVGAGI. CDR3 loop: CASGTGTGELFF. CDR3 DNA sequence: TGTGCCAGTGGGACAGGGACCGGGGAGCTGTTTTTT.

This chain connects TRBV6-5 to TRBJ1-3; possible D gene TRBD1, 5 bases. V lost 7 bases, J lost 4 bases, and 8 bases lay in between. CDR3 length: 12 residues. Germline assignment: CDR1 MNHEY and CDR2 SVGAGI. The CDR3 DNA is TGTGCCAGCATAACAGGCGGAAACACCATATATTTT. Encoded protein: CASITGGNTIYF.

This chain connects TRBV29-1 to TRBJ1-1; 7 bases map to TRBD1. Germline V gene sequence: CDR1 SQVTM, CDR2 ANQGSEA. Trimming took 4 bases from V and 0 from J; bases not matched to a gene: 11. There are 16 residues in the CDR3. As DNA, the CDR3 is TGCAGCGTTGGCCCAGGGGCAGGGGGGATGAACACTGAAGCTTTCTTT. Its protein is CSVGPGAGGMNTEAFF.

This chain uses TRBV29-1 with TRBJ1-2; D uncertain. In germline, CDR1 is SQVTM, CDR2 ANQGSEA. The CDR3 loop spans 16 amino acids. V was trimmed by 1 base and J by 2 bases, leaving 17 bases between them. As DNA, the CDR3 is TGCAGCGTTGAAGGGGAACCCCGACGAGGGAACTATGGCTACACCTTC. Its protein product is CSVEGEPRRGNYGYTF.

CDR3 in amino acids: CASSLTREAWDEQFF. The CDR3 nucleotides read TGTGCCAGCAGTCTTACTCGGGAGGCCTGGGATGAGCAGTTCTTC. The V gene is TRBV6-4, the J gene TRBJ2-1; 7 bases are shared with TRBD2. The CDR3 loop spans 15 amino acids. V shed 5 bases, J shed 8 bases, and the junction held 12 bases outside the gene matches. Germline V gene sequence: CDR1 MRHNA, CDR2 SNTAGT.

The chain recombines TRBV5-4 with TRBJ2-1; 7 positions agree with TRBD1. CDR3 length equals 16 residues. The germline gives CDR1 SGHNT, CDR2 YYREEE (reference sequence). The trim removed 4 bases at V and 0 bases at J, leaving 7 bases unmatched. The CDR3 region has the DNA TGTGCCAGCAGCGGGAAGGGGGCTCCCTCCTACAATGAGCAGTTCTTC. Translated, it gives CASSGKGAPSYNEQFF.

The V and J genes are TRBV10-3 and TRBJ1-1; tentative D call: TRBD1 (5 bases). V lost 2 bases, J lost 10 bases, and 14 bases lay in between. CDR3 length equals 13 residues. Germline CDR1 reads ENHRY; CDR2 reads SYGVKD. The chain's CDR3 is CAISEPQAGGAFF. CDR3 nucleotides: TGTGCCATCAGTGAGCCGCAGGCCGGGGGAGCTTTCTTT.

The gene calls are TRBV4-1 and TRBJ2-6; 12 nucleotides align to TRBD1. V gave up 4 bases and J gave up 2 bases; unmatched junction bases: 9. Germline CDR1 is MGHRA and CDR2 is YSYEKL. This CDR3 region has 19 residues. CDR3 region: CASSRNLGTGGTGANVLTF. Here the CDR3 DNA reads TGCGCCAGCAGCCGCAATTTAGGGACAGGGGGCACTGGGGCCAACGTCCTGACTTTC.

V gene TRBV29-1 combines with J gene TRBJ2-1, with TRBD2 as a possible D gene (6 bases). The CDR3 totals 14 residues. V lost 4 bases and J lost 7, with 17 bases in between. CDR1 is SQVTM, CDR2 ANQGSEA, per germline. CDR3 nucleotide sequence: TGCAGCGTTGTTAGGAGGGGACTGTTAAATGAGCAGTTCTTC. It translates to CSVVRRGLLNEQFF.

The V gene is TRBV6-5, the J gene TRBJ1-1, with 7 positions matching TRBD1. The CDR3 is 13 amino acids. J was trimmed by 5 bases and V by 10 bases; bases with no gene match: 10. Germline CDR1 MNHEY, CDR2 SVGAGI. Here the CDR3 reads CATQDRARTEAFF. As DNA, the CDR3 is TGTGCCACACAAGACAGGGCAAGAACTGAAGCTTTCTTT.

This clone turned up a few times. This chain connects TRBV3-1 (or the pseudogene TRBV3-2) to TRBJ1-2, with 10 bases identical to TRBD1. V was clipped by 4 bases and J by 4 bases; unmatched bases: 3. This CDR3 is 14 amino acids long. Looked up from germline, CDR1 is LGHDT and CDR2 is YNNKEL (reference sequence). CDR3 amino acids: CASSPTGGIYGYTF. The CDR3 DNA reads TGTGCCAGCAGCCCGACAGGGGGCATCTATGGCTACACCTTC.

There are a few counts of this clone. The J gene is TRBJ1-6, the V gene TRBV11-2; the match to TRBD1 covers 8 bases. The germline CDR1 and CDR2 sequences are SGHAT and FQNNGV. The CDR3 runs to 15 residues. V shed 5 bases and J 7 bases; nucleotides not matched to a gene: 7. CDR3 coding DNA: TGTGCCAGCAGCGGGTTGACAGGGGTGAATTCACCCCTCCACTTT. Encoded protein: CASSGLTGVNSPLHF.